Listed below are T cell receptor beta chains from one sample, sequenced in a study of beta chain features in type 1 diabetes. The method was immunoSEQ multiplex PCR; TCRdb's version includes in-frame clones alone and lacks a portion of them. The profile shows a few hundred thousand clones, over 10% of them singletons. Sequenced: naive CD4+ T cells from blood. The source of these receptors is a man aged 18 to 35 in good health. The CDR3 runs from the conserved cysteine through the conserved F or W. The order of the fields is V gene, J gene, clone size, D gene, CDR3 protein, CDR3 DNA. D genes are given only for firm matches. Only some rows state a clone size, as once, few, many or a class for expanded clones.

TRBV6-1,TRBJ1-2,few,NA,CASTEDGFWGYTF,TGTGCCAGCACCGAAGACGGGTTTTGGGGCTACACCTTC
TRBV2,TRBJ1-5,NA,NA,CASMGGGRNQPQHF,TGTGCCAGCATGGGAGGGGGTCGCAATCAGCCCCAGCATTTT
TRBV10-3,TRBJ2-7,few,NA,CATRGSIYEQYF,TGTGCCACCCGCGGCTCAATCTACGAGCAGTACTTC
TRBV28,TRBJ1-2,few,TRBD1,CASRSQGVNYGYTF,TGTGCCAGCAGATCACAGGGGGTGAACTATGGCTACACCTTC
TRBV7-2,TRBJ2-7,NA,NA,CASSSGGMEQYF,TGTGCCAGCAGCTCAGGGGGGATGGAGCAGTACTTC
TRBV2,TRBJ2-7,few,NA,CASTLDSNEQYF,TGTGCCAGCACACTAGACTCCAACGAGCAGTACTTC
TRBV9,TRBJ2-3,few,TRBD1,CASSAGGTGGLFTQYF,TGTGCCAGCAGCGCGGGGGGGACAGGGGGCTTGTTTACGCAGTATTTT
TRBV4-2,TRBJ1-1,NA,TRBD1,CASSQETGDHRAFF,TGTGCCAGCAGCCAAGAGACAGGGGACCATAGGGCTTTCTTT
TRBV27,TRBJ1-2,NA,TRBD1,CASSSTRQGYGYTF,TGTGCCAGCAGTTCGACCAGACAGGGCTATGGCTACACCTTC
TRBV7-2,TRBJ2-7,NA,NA,CASSLPTVSSYEQYF,TGTGCCAGCAGCTTGCCGACAGTAAGCTCCTACGAGCAGTACTTC
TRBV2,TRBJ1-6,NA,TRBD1,CASSEETGEVGSPLHF,TGTGCCAGCAGTGAAGAAACAGGGGAGGTTGGGTCACCCCTCCACTTT
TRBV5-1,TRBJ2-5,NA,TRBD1,CASSPHGQDQETQYF,TGCGCCAGCAGCCCTCATGGACAGGACCAAGAGACCCAGTACTTC
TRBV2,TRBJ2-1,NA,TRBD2,CATERGLAGANEQFF,TGTGCCACAGAGAGGGGACTAGCGGGAGCTAATGAGCAGTTCTTC
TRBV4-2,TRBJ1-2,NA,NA,CASSQDHLAGGYTF,TGTGCCAGCAGCCAAGATCACCTCGCCGGTGGCTACACCTTC
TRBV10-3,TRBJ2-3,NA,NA,CATTPQVPLSTDTQYF,TGTGCCACCACGCCACAGGTGCCACTGAGCACAGATACGCAGTATTTT
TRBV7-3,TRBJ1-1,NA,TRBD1,CASSLNRGGTEAFF,TGTGCCAGCAGCTTAAACAGGGGTGGGACTGAAGCTTTCTTT
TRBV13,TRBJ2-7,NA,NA,CASSLSVRAGGEQYF,TGTGCCAGCAGCTTAAGTGTTAGGGCTGGGGGCGAGCAGTACTTC
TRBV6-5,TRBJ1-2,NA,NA,CASTSREANYGYTF,TGTGCCAGCACTTCCAGGGAGGCTAACTATGGCTACACCTTC
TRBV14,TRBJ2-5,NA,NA,CASSQTQGYGETQYF,TGTGCCAGCAGCCAAACTCAGGGTTATGGAGAGACCCAGTACTTC
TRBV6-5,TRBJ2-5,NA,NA,CASSGLLQETQYF,TGTGCCAGCAGCGGACTTCTCCAAGAGACCCAGTACTTC
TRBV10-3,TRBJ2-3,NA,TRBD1,CAIKDRGDTQYF,TGTGCCATCAAGGACAGGGGTGATACGCAGTATTTT
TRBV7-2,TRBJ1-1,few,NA,CASSFRQFTEAFF,TGTGCCAGCAGCTTTAGACAGTTCACTGAAGCTTTCTTT
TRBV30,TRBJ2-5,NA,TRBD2,CAWTGRDSPGGETQYF,TGTGCCTGGACAGGGAGGGACTCGCCCGGCGGAGAGACCCAGTACTTC
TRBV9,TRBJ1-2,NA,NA,CASSPTTVRYGYTF,TGTGCCAGCAGCCCTACGACTGTTCGGTATGGCTACACCTTC
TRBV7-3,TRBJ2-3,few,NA,CASSPRGMAGDTQYF,TGTGCCAGCAGCCCTCGTGGCATGGCAGGGGATACGCAGTATTTT
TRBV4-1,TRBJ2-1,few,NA,CASSQVLNEQFF,TGCGCCAGCAGCCAAGTTCTAAATGAGCAGTTCTTC
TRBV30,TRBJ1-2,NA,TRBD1,CAWSTTGGAGYTF,TGTGCCTGGAGCACCACAGGGGGTGCGGGCTACACCTTC
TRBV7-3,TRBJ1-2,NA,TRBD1,CASSPLGTGGEGYTF,TGTGCCAGCAGCCCACTCGGGACAGGGGGCGAGGGCTACACCTTC
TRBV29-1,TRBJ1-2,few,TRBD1,CSVETGENVFSYGYTF,TGCAGCGTGGAAACAGGGGAAAACGTGTTTTCCTATGGCTACACCTTC
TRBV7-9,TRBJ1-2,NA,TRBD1,CASSLIDRDYGYTF,TGTGCCAGCAGCTTAATCGACAGGGACTATGGCTACACCTTC